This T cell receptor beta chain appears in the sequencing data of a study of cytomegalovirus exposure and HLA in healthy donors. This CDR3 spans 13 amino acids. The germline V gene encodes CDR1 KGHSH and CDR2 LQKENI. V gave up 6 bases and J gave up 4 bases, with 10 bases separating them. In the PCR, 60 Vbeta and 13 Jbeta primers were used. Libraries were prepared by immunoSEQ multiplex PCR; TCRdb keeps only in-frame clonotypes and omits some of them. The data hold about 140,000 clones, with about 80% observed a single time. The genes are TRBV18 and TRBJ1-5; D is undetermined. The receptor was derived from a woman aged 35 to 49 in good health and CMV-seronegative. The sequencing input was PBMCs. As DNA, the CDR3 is TGTGCCAGCTCCCACGACAAGAATCAGCCCCAGCATTTT. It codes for CASSHDKNQPQHF.